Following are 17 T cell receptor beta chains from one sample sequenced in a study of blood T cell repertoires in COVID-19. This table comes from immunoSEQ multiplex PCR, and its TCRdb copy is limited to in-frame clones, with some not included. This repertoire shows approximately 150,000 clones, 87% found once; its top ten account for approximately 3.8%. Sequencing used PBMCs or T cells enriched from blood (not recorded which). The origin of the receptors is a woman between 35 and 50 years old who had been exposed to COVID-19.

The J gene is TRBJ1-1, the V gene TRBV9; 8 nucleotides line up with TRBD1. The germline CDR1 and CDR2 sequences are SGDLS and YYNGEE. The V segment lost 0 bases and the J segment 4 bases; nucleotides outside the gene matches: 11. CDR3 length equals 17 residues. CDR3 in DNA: TGTGCCAGCAGCGTAGTCGGGACAGGCGGTTTGGGCACTGAAGCTTTCTTT. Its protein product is CASSVVGTGGLGTEAFF.

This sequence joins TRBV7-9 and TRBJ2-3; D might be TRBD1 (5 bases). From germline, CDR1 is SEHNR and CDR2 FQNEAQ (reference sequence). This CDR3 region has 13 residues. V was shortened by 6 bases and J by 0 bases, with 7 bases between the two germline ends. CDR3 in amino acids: CASSQGSTDTQYF. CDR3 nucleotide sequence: TGTGCCAGCAGTCAGGGTAGCACAGATACGCAGTATTTT.

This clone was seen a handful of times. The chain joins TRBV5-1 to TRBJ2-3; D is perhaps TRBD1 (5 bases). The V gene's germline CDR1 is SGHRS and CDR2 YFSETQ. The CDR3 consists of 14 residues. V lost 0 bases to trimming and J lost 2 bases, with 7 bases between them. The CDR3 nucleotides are TGCGCCAGCAGCTTGGGGGGCACCACAGATACGCAGTATTTT. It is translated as CASSLGGTTDTQYF.

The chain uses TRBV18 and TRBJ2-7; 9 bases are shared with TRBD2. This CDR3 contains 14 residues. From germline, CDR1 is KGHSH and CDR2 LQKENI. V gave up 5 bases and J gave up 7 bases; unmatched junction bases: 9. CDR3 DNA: TGTGCCAGCTCAACGACCGGGACTAGCAGGGAGCAGTACTTC. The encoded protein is CASSTTGTSREQYF.

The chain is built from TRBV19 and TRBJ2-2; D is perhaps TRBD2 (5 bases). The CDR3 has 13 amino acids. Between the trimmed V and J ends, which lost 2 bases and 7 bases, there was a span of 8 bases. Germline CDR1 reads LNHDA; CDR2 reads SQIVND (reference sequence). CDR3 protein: CASSIRGIGELFF. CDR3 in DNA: TGTGCCAGTAGTATACGGGGAATCGGGGAGCTGTTTTTT.

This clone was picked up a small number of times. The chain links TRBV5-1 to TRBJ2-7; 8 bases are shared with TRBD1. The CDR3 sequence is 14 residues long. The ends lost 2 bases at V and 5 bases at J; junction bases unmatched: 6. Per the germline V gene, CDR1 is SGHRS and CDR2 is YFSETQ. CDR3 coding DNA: TGCGCCAGCAGCTTCGGACAGGGCATCCACGAGCAGTACTTC. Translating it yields CASSFGQGIHEQYF.

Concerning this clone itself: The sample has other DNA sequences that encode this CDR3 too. The CDR3 region has the DNA TGTGCCAGCAGCTTGAGAGGGAACACTGAAGCTTTCTTT. It yields the protein CASSLRGNTEAFF. This rearrangement joins TRBV5-5 to TRBJ1-1; no reliable D call. The CDR3 is 13 amino acids. Germline V gives CDR1 SGHKS, CDR2 YYEKEE (reference sequence). V was shortened by 1 base and J by 1 base, with 5 bases between the two germline ends. The entire variable domain, with the rest obtained from reference TRBV5-5 and TRBJ1-1, is as follows: DAGVTQSPTHLIKTRGQQVTLRCSPISGHKSVSWYQQVLGQGPQFIFQYYEKEERGRGNFPDRFSARQFPNYSSELNVNALLLGDSALYLCASSLRGNTEAFFGQGTRLTVV.

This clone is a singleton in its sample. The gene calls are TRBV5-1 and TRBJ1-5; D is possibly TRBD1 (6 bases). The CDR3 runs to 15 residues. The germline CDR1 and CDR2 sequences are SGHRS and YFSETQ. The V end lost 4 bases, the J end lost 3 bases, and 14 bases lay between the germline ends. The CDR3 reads CASSLQGGNNQPQHF. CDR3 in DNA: TGCGCCAGCAGCCTACAGGGTGGAAACAATCAGCCCCAGCATTTT.

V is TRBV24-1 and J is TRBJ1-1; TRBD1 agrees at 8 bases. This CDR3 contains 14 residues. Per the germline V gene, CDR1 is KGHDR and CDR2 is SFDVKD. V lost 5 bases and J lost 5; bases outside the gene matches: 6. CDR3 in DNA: TGTGCCACCAGTGGGACAGGGTCGGGTACTGAAGCTTTCTTT. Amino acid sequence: CATSGTGSGTEAFF.

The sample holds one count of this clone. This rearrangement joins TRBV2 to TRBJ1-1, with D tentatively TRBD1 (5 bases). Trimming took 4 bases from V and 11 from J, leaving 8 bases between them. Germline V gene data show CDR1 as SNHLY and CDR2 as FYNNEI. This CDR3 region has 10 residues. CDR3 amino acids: CASSAGLAFF. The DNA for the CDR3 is TGTGCCAGCAGTGCAGGGTTGGCTTTCTTT.

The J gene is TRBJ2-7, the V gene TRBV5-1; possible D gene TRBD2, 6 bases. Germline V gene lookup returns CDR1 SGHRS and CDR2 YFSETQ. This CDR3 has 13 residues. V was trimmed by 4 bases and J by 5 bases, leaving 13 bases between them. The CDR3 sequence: CASSQGGDNEQYF. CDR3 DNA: TGCGCCAGCAGCCAAGGAGGGGATAACGAGCAGTACTTC.

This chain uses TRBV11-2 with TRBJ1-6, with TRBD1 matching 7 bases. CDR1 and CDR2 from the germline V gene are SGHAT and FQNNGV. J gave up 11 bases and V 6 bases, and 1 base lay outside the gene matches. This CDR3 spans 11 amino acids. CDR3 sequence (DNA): TGTGCCAGCAGTCAGGGGGCACCCCTCCACTTT. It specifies CASSQGAPLHF.

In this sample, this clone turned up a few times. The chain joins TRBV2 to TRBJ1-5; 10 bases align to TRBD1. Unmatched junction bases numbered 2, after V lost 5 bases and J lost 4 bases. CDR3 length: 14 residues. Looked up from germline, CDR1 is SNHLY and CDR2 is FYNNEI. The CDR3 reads CASSPGQGNQPQHF. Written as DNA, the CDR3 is TGTGCCAGCAGTCCGGGACAGGGGAATCAGCCCCAGCATTTT.

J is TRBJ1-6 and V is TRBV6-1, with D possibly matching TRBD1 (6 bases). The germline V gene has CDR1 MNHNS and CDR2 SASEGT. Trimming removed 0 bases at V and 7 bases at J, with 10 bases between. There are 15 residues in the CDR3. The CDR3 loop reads CASSEAQGNNSPLHF. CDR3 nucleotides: TGTGCCAGCAGTGAAGCGCAGGGGAACAATTCACCCCTCCACTTT.

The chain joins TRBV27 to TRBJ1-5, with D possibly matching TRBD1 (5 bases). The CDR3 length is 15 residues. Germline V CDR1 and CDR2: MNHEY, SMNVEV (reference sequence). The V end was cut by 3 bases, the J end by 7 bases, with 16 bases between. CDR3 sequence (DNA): TGTGCCAGCAGTTTGGTTGGGGGGGGGAAACAGCCCCAGCATTTT. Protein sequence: CASSLVGGGKQPQHF.

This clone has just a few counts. The chain's CDR3 is CASSPRDRRDPIYEQYF. CDR3 nucleotides: TGTGCCAGCAGCCCCCGGGACAGACGAGACCCGATCTACGAGCAGTACTTC. The chain links TRBV7-2 to TRBJ2-7, with 7 positions matching TRBD1. The CDR3 runs 17 residues. The V gene's germline CDR1 is SGHTA and CDR2 FQGNSA. J was trimmed by 3 bases and V by 5 bases; bases with no gene match: 16.

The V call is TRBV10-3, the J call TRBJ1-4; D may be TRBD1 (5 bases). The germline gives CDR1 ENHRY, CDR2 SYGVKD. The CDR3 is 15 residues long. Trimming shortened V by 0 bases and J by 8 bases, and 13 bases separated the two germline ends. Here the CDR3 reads CAISESAGGQEKLFF. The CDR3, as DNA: TGTGCCATCAGTGAGTCCGCGGGAGGACAAGAAAAACTGTTTTTT.